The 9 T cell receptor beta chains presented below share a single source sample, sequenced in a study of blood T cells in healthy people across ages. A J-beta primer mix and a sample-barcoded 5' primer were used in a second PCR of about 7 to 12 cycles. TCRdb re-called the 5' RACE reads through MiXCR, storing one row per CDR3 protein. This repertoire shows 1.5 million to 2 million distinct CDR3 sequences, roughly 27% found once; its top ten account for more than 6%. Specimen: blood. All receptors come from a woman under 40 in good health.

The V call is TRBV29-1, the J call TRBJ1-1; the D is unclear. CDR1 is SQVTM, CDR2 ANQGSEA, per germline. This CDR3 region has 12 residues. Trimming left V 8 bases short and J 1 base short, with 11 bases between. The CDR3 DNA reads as TGCAGCTTCCCGACGGGGAACACTGAAGCTTTCTTT. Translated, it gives CSFPTGNTEAFF. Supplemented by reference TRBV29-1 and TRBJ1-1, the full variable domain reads SAVISQKPSRDICQRGTSLTIQCQVDSQVTMMFWYRQQPGQSLTLIATANQGSEATYESGFVIDKFPISRPNLTFSTLTVSNMSPEDSSIYLCSFPTGNTEAFFGQGTRLTVV.

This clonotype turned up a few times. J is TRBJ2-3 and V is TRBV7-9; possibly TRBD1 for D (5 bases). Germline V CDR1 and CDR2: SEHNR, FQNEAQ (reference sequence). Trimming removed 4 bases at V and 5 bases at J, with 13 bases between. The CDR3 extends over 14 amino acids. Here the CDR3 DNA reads TGTGCCAGCAGCTCCCCAGGGCCTAAAGATACGCAGTATTTT. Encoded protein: CASSSPGPKDTQYF.

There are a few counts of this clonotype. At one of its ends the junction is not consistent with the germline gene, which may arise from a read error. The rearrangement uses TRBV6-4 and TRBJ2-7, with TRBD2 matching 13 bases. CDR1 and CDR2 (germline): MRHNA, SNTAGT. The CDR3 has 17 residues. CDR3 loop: CAGSPQGGLAGKDEQYF. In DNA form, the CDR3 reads TGTGCCGGCAGTCCCCAGGGGGGACTAGCGGGGAAAGACGAGCAGTACTTC.

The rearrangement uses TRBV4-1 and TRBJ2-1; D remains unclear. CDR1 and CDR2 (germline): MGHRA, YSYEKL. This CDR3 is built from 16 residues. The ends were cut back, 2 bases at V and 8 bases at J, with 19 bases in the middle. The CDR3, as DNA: TGCGCCAGCAGCCAATTAGCCGGGTCAGTGTCCCATGAGCAGTTCTTC. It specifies CASSQLAGSVSHEQFF.

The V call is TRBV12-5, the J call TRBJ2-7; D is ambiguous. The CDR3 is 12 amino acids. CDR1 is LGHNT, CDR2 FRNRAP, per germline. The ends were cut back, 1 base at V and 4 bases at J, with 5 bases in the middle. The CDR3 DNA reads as TGTGCTAGTGGTTTGGAATCTTACGAGCAGTACTTC. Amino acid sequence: CASGLESYEQYF.

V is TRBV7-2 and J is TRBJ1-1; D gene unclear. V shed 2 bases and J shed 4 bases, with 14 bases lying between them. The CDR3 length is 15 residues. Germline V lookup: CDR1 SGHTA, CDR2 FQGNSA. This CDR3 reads CASSLSSDPSTEAFF. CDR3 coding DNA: TGTGCCAGCAGCTTAAGTTCCGATCCGAGCACTGAAGCTTTCTTT.

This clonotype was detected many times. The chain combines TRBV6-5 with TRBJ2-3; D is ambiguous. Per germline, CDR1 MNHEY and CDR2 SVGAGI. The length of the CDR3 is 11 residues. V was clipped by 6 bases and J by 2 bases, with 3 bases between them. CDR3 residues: CASRNTDTQYF. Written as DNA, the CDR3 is TGTGCCAGCAGGAACACAGATACGCAGTATTTT.

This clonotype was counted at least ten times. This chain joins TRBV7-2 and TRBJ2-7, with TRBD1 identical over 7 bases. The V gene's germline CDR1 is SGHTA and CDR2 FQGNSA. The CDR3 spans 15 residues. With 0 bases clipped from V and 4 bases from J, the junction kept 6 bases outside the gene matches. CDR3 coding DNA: TGTGCCAGCAGCTTAGCTCGGGACAGAATGTACGAGCAGTACTTC. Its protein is CASSLARDRMYEQYF.

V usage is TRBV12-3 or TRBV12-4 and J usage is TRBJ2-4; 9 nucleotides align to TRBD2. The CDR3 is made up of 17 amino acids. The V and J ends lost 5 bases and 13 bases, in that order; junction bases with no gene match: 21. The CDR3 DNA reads TGTGCCAGCAGTGTCCCAGCGGGAGGAGAGGGCTACAATGAGCAGTACTTC. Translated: CASSVPAGGEGYNEQYF.